This T cell receptor beta chain emerged from a study of PD-L1 blockade in urothelial cancer. The overall study: Samples of blood were analyzed 3 weeks (second dose) and 6 weeks after treatment start.

Repertoires were generated with immunoSEQ multiplex PCR, while TCRdb's copy carries only in-frame clones and drops some. Among 40,000 to 55,000 clones listed, nearly 85% were seen once. This clone was counted once. For each patient, 1 to 8 samples were obtained, pretreatment and on-treatment. Sample: PBMCs, taken around atezolizumab (anti-PD-L1) treatment. The sequence derives from a middle-aged man with urothelial cancer.

CDR3 DNA: TGTGCCAGTAGACGGACAGGGGATGGCTACACCTTC. Protein product: CASRRTGDGYTF. The chain recombines TRBV19 with TRBJ1-2, with TRBD1 matching over 9 bases. Looked up from germline, CDR1 is LNHDA and CDR2 is SQIVND (reference sequence). The CDR3 runs to 12 residues. Germline trimming cut 6 bases from V and 6 bases from J; bases unmatched to any gene: 2.